The TCR beta chain under discussion was sequenced for a study of shared clonotypes between healthy human individuals. Looking at the study overall: CD4 naive cells filled three plates per donor, CD4 memory three, CD8 naive two and CD8 memory one.

Study conclusions and caveats: The represented genetic and exposure-history diversity was limited by the small number of donors. Naive CD4 clonotypes overlapped across a handful of donors at about 5.3%.

Looked up from germline, CDR1 is KGHSH and CDR2 is LQKENI. The V end lost 6 bases, the J end lost 4 bases, and 12 bases lay between the germline ends. CDR3 size: 13 residues. Regarding this clone: The antigen is unknown. The same CDR3 also results from other DNA sequences found in this sample.

Method: immunoSEQ multiplex PCR; TCRdb's copy keeps in-frame clones and lacks some. The table shows roughly 1.5 million clones, with 95% to 99% occurring only once. This TCR derives from a man aged 30-40 years in good health. The V gene is TRBV18, the J gene TRBJ2-5; TRBD1 might be the D (6 bases). Sequenced material: naive CD4+ T cells sorted from blood. Subset noted: CD45RA+ positively selected. The CDR3 here is CASSPAGVETQYF. The CDR3 coding sequence is TGTGCCAGCTCTCCGGCAGGGGTAGAGACCCAGTACTTC.